What follows describes a single T cell receptor beta chain. The data were obtained in a study of blood T cell repertoires in COVID-19. Using immunoSEQ multiplex PCR, the repertoire was profiled, and TCRdb retains in-frame clones only, with some absent. The repertoire consists of 270,000 or so clones, with roughly 84% occurring once and the leading ten covering about 6.2%. This CDR3 has 15 residues. Germline assignment: CDR1 SGDLS and CDR2 YYNGEE. The V segment lost 4 bases and the J segment 7 bases; nucleotides outside the gene matches: 8. This chain joins TRBV9 and TRBJ1-6, with 7 nucleotides matching TRBD1. This receptor was identified in a woman between 45 and 60 years old who had been exposed to COVID-19. What was sequenced was PBMCs or T cells enriched from blood (not recorded which). The CDR3 DNA sequence: TGTGCCAGCAGCCCCGCCGGGACAGTCAATTCACCCCTCCACTTT. Its protein is CASSPAGTVNSPLHF. The variable domain in full, with the rest retrieved from reference TRBV9 and TRBJ1-6, is DSGVTQTPKHLITATGQRVTLRCSPRSGDLSVYWYQQSLDQGLQFLIQYYNGEERAKGNILERFSAQQFPDLHSELNLSSLELGDSALYFCASSPAGTVNSPLHFGNGTRLTVT.